What follows are 2 T cell receptor beta chains derived from one specimen sequenced in a study of blood T cell repertoires in COVID-19. Some clones are missing from TCRdb's copy, which holds only in-frame ones; the method was immunoSEQ multiplex PCR. The repertoire includes some 300,000 clones, about 90% of them detected once, and about a tenth sits in the top ten. Sequences were obtained from PBMCs or T cells enriched from blood (not recorded which). Source of these receptors: a woman in her twenties or thirties who had recovered from COVID-19.

The gene calls are TRBV7-6 and TRBJ2-7, with TRBD2 matching 11 bases. With 5 bases clipped from V and 0 bases from J, the junction kept 9 bases outside the gene matches. There are 17 residues in the CDR3. Per the germline V gene, CDR1 is SGHVS and CDR2 is FNYEAQ. The CDR3 DNA reads as TGTGCCAGCAGCGCCGGGACTAGCGGTTATAGCTCCTACGAGCAGTACTTC. It specifies CASSAGTSGYSSYEQYF.

This rearrangement joins TRBV6-5 to TRBJ1-2; weak D call: TRBD1 (5 bases). V was shortened by 6 bases and J by 1 base, with 9 bases between the two germline ends. CDR3 length: 13 residues. In germline, CDR1 is MNHEY, CDR2 SVGAGI. CDR3 DNA sequence: TGTGCCAGCAGCTCGACAGTTAACTATGGCTACACCTTC. Translated, it gives CASSSTVNYGYTF.